The 25 T cell receptor beta chains presented below share a single source sample, sequenced in a study of identical twins. Each CDR3 protein is one row after TCRdb ran MiXCR on the 5' RACE reads. This sample has around 550,000 distinct CDR3 sequences, with about 15% found just once. These data also formed part of another study, on yellow fever vaccine responses in identical twins.

Specimen: CD4+ T cells sorted from blood. Every receptor here comes from a woman aged 18-30 years in good health.

This clonotype was counted a few times. The chain employs TRBV7-3 and TRBJ2-3; TRBD2 might be the D (5 bases). This CDR3 is built from 16 residues. V gave up 1 base and J gave up 5 bases, with 16 bases separating them. Germline V CDR1 and CDR2: SGHTA, FQGTGA. CDR3 amino acids: CASSLRLEGPKDTQYF. Written as DNA, the CDR3 is TGTGCCAGCAGCTTAAGGCTTGAGGGCCCGAAAGATACGCAGTATTTT.

The sample holds a few counts of this clonotype. The chain employs TRBV5-1 and TRBJ2-2; D unclear. Looked up from germline, CDR1 is SGHRS and CDR2 is YFSETQ. The CDR3 is 15 residues long. Trimming removed 3 bases from V and 0 bases from J, with 9 bases in between. The CDR3 is CASSSMDANTGELFF. The CDR3 bases are TGCGCCAGCAGCTCTATGGACGCGAACACCGGGGAGCTGTTTTTT.

In this sample, this clonotype turned up a few times. The V and J genes are TRBV10-3 and TRBJ2-2; D gene unclear. This CDR3 comprises 12 residues. The germline CDR1 and CDR2 sequences are ENHRY and SYGVKD. Trimming pared 8 bases from V and 1 base from J, leaving 5 bases between. This CDR3 is CAIAQNTGELFF. The CDR3 DNA reads as TGTGCCATCGCCCAGAACACCGGGGAGCTGTTTTTT.

V usage is TRBV20-1 and J usage is TRBJ2-7; 9 bases fit TRBD2. The trim removed 1 base at V and 6 bases at J, leaving 4 bases unmatched. This CDR3 is 13 amino acids long. Germline V gene lookup returns CDR1 DFQATT and CDR2 SNEGSKA (reference sequence). CDR3 in DNA: TGCAGTGCTAGAGGATCTAGCGGGACCGAGCAGTACTTC. It encodes CSARGSSGTEQYF.

In this sample, this clonotype turned up a few times. The chain uses TRBV5-8 and TRBJ1-1; 7 positions match TRBD1. The CDR3 totals 15 residues. Unmatched junction bases numbered 8, after V lost 2 bases and J lost 4 bases. Germline V gene sequence: CDR1 SGHTS, CDR2 YDEGEE. The CDR3 nucleotides are TGTGCCAGCAGCTTTCACAGGGGAGGGAGCACTGAAGCTTTCTTT. This encodes CASSFHRGGSTEAFF.

This clonotype was counted only a few times. V is TRBV10-2 and J is TRBJ2-5; 7 bases agree with TRBD2. The trim removed 3 bases at V and 1 base at J, leaving 2 bases unmatched. Germline V CDR1 and CDR2: WSHSY, SAAADI. The CDR3 covers 14 residues. In nucleotides, the CDR3 is TGCGCCAGCAGTGAAAGCGGGGCCCAAGAGACCCAGTACTTC. Amino acids: CASSESGAQETQYF.

The chain employs TRBV28 and TRBJ2-7, with D perhaps TRBD2 (6 bases). The ends were cut back, 5 bases at V and 2 bases at J, with 13 bases in the middle. This CDR3 is built from 14 residues. Per the germline V gene, CDR1 is MDHEN and CDR2 is SYDVKM. CDR3 nucleotides: TGTGCCAGCAGTCACGGGACTGTCACCTACGAGCAGTACTTC. This codes for CASSHGTVTYEQYF.

This chain joins TRBV5-1 and TRBJ2-2, with a weak D call TRBD2 (6 bases). CDR3 length: 14 amino acids. Germline V gene data show CDR1 as SGHRS and CDR2 as YFSETQ. The V end lost 9 bases, the J end lost 2 bases, and 14 bases lay between the germline ends. CDR3 loop: CATGRELNTGELFF. The CDR3 DNA reads TGCGCCACTGGTCGGGAGTTAAACACCGGGGAGCTGTTTTTT.

The J gene is TRBJ2-1, the V gene TRBV6-1; TRBD2 aligns across 7 bases. CDR1 and CDR2 from the germline V gene are MNHNS and SASEGT. J lost 7 bases, V lost 7 bases, and 19 bases had no gene match. The CDR3 runs 17 residues. In DNA form, the CDR3 reads TGTGCCAGCACCCCGTCGGGGATAGGGGAGGGCCTGAATGAGCAGTTCTTC. Translation: CASTPSGIGEGLNEQFF.

This clonotype was recorded at least ten times. This rearrangement joins TRBV5-1 to TRBJ2-3, with D unclear. Trimming left V 4 bases short and J 2 bases short, with 2 bases between. This CDR3 is 11 amino acids long. Germline CDR1 reads SGHRS; CDR2 reads YFSETQ. The CDR3 region has the DNA TGCGCCAGCAGCACCACAGATACGCAGTATTTT. It specifies CASSTTDTQYF.

In this sample, this clonotype turned up a few times. V and J are TRBV4-2 and TRBJ2-1, with unresolved D. CDR3 length: 13 residues. From germline, CDR1 is LGHNA and CDR2 YNFKEQ. V lost 0 bases and J lost 6, with 6 bases in between. The CDR3, as DNA: TGTGCCAGCAGCCAAGAGGCTAGCAATGAGCAGTTCTTC. Its protein is CASSQEASNEQFF.

J is TRBJ2-5 and V is TRBV5-6; tentative D call: TRBD1 (6 bases). The CDR3 covers 15 residues. Trimming removed 4 bases at V and 3 bases at J, with 16 bases between. The V gene's germline CDR1 is SGHDT and CDR2 YYEEEE. Here the CDR3 DNA reads TGTGCCAGCAGCCCGCGACCCAGGGGAAAAGAGACCCAGTACTTC. It specifies CASSPRPRGKETQYF.

The rearrangement joins TRBV12-3 or TRBV12-4 to TRBJ2-2; a weak D match, TRBD1 (6 bases). V shed 7 bases and J shed 8 bases, with 17 bases lying between them. This CDR3 has 14 residues. DNA of the CDR3: TGTGCCAGCACCTTCCGAGCAGGGGTGGGGGAGCTGTTTTTT. It encodes CASTFRAGVGELFF.

The rearrangement joins TRBV3-1 to TRBJ2-3; 7 bases match TRBD2. CDR3 length: 17 amino acids. The germline V gene encodes CDR1 LGHDT and CDR2 YNNKEL (reference sequence). V lost 4 bases, J lost 1 base, and 11 bases stayed unmatched. The CDR3 coding sequence is TGTGCCAGCAGCCCAAACTCCGGGACTACACGCACAGATACGCAGTATTTT. Translating it yields CASSPNSGTTRTDTQYF.

The rearrangement uses TRBV14 and TRBJ2-1; 9 nucleotides match TRBD2. The V segment lost 2 bases and the J segment 0 bases; nucleotides outside the gene matches: 2. The length of the CDR3 is 16 residues. The germline gives CDR1 SGHDN, CDR2 FVKESK. CDR3 in DNA: TGTGCCAGCAGCCAATTTAGCGGGAGCTCCTACAATGAGCAGTTCTTC. Amino acid sequence: CASSQFSGSSYNEQFF.

This clonotype has only a few counts. The chain carries TRBV4-1 and TRBJ1-1; D remains ambiguous. The V gene lost 3 bases and the J gene lost 3 bases, with 11 bases spanning the gap. Germline lookup yields CDR1 MGHRA and CDR2 YSYEKL. The CDR3 extends over 14 amino acids. This chain's CDR3 is CASSHPARDTEAFF. CDR3 nucleotides: TGCGCCAGCAGCCACCCCGCACGGGACACTGAAGCTTTCTTT.

Only a few counts were recorded for this clonotype. The V call is TRBV7-3, the J call TRBJ2-1, with 10 bases matching TRBD2. The CDR3 is made up of 15 amino acids. The V segment lost 5 bases and the J segment 5 bases; nucleotides outside the gene matches: 6. The germline V gene encodes CDR1 SGHTA and CDR2 FQGTGA. The CDR3 region has the DNA TGTGCCAGCAGCCCCTCTAGCGGGAGTAACAATGAGCAGTTCTTC. As protein: CASSPSSGSNNEQFF.

A few counts support this clonotype. The chain employs TRBV7-8 and TRBJ1-5; D uncertain. The germline V gene has CDR1 SGHVS and CDR2 FQNEAQ. Trimming pared 1 base from V and 3 bases from J, leaving 16 bases between. The CDR3 covers 17 residues. CDR3 sequence (DNA): TGTGCCAGCAGCTTAGTCGTTGTCGGCAGAATCAATCAGCCCCAGCATTTT. The encoded protein is CASSLVVVGRINQPQHF.

The table lists this clonotype with a few counts. The rearrangement uses TRBV5-6 and TRBJ2-5; D uncertain. The CDR3 covers 14 residues. The germline V gene has CDR1 SGHDT and CDR2 YYEEEE. Trimming took off 0 bases at V and 4 bases at J, with 10 bases between the two ends. The chain's CDR3 is CASSLAPETETQYF. CDR3 nucleotide sequence: TGTGCCAGCAGCTTGGCCCCTGAGACAGAGACCCAGTACTTC.

The chain couples TRBV7-2 to TRBJ1-2, with D unresolved. Trimming cost V 4 bases and J 0 bases, with 12 bases left between them. Germline loops: CDR1 SGHTA, CDR2 FQGNSA. The CDR3 length is 15 residues. CDR3 nucleotides: TGTGCCAGCAGCTCGACGGCGGTTTCTAACTATGGCTACACCTTC. Translated, it gives CASSSTAVSNYGYTF.

The gene calls are TRBV12-3 or TRBV12-4 and TRBJ2-4; D gene unclear. This CDR3 spans 15 amino acids. V was cut by 4 bases and J by 0 bases, with 10 bases left in between. The CDR3 nucleotides read TGTGCCAGCAGTTACGGTACAGTAGCCAAAAACATTCAGTACTTC. Its protein product is CASSYGTVAKNIQYF.

This clonotype was counted between two and nine times. CDR3 protein: CASSSSDSSNQPQHF. CDR3 sequence (DNA): TGTGCCAGCAGTAGTTCGGACAGTAGCAATCAGCCCCAGCATTTT. The chain carries TRBV6-1 and TRBJ1-5; weak D call: TRBD1 (6 bases). The CDR3 sequence is 15 residues long. Germline assignment: CDR1 MNHNS and CDR2 SASEGT. V was pared by 5 bases and J by 0 bases, with 11 bases between.

The chain recombines TRBV5-1 with TRBJ2-3; no reliable D call. V was shortened by 4 bases and J by 1 base, with 13 bases between the two germline ends. This CDR3 has 15 residues. Germline assignment: CDR1 SGHRS and CDR2 YFSETQ. The CDR3: CASSPTLTGTDTQYF. The DNA of the CDR3 is TGCGCCAGCAGCCCGACCCTAACGGGCACAGATACGCAGTATTTT.

This chain connects TRBV6-2 or TRBV6-3 to TRBJ1-1; tentatively, D is TRBD1 (5 bases). Germline V gene lookup returns CDR1 MNHEY and CDR2 SVGEGT. The germline V and J ends were trimmed by 10 bases and 1 base, with 13 bases remaining between them. This CDR3 spans 13 amino acids. CDR3 amino acids: CAITRGGNTEAFF. The CDR3 nucleotides are TGTGCCATCACGCGTGGGGGGAACACTGAAGCTTTCTTT.

There are many counts of this clonotype. The gene calls are TRBV12-3 or TRBV12-4 and TRBJ1-1; TRBD1 is a possible D gene (5 bases). Deletions cut 2 bases from V and 1 base from J, with 11 bases between. The CDR3 runs to 15 residues. Here the CDR3 reads CASSLWGTGNTEAFF. DNA for the CDR3: TGTGCCAGCAGTTTATGGGGGACGGGGAACACTGAAGCTTTCTTT.